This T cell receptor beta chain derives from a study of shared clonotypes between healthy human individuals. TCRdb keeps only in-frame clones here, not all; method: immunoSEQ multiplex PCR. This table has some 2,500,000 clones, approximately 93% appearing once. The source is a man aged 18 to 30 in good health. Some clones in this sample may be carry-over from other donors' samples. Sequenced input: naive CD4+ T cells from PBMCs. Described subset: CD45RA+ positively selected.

The CDR3 region is CASSVMGQPSYEQYF. CDR3 DNA: TGTGCCAGCAGCGTTATGGGACAGCCCTCCTACGAGCAGTACTTC. The chain uses TRBV9 and TRBJ2-7; 7 bases agree with TRBD1. From germline, CDR1 is SGDLS and CDR2 YYNGEE. V was pared by 2 bases and J by 0 bases, with 5 bases of the junction left unmatched. The CDR3 loop spans 15 amino acids.